The rows below give T cell receptor beta chains drawn from one sample of a study of blood T cells in healthy people across ages. TCRdb reprocessed the 5' RACE reads via MiXCR and lists one record per CDR3 protein. Of approximately 810,000 distinct CDR3 sequences in the sample, around 28% are singletons; the top ten hold roughly 17%. The sequenced material came from blood. These receptors came from a woman aged 80 or older in good health. Each CDR3 is given with its conserved first and last residue.

V gene: TRBV20-1; J gene: TRBJ1-5; CDR3 protein: CSARGASNQPQHF
V gene: TRBV13; J gene: TRBJ2-7; CDR3 protein: CASSLRNGGSYEQYF
V gene: TRBV7-2; J gene: TRBJ1-2; CDR3 protein: CASSLEGRLDYGYTF
V gene: TRBV2; J gene: TRBJ2-3; CDR3 protein: CASTSGNYTDTQYF
V gene: TRBV6-6; J gene: TRBJ2-3; CDR3 protein: CASSQGLAVDTQYF
V gene: TRBV6-1; J gene: TRBJ1-5; CDR3 protein: CASSPGTGMVSQPQHF
V gene: TRBV24-1; J gene: TRBJ1-2; CDR3 protein: CATSDWSGGPNYGYTF
V gene: TRBV11-2; J gene: TRBJ2-4; CDR3 protein: CASSSTSGGLEAKNIQYF
V gene: TRBV5-1; J gene: TRBJ1-6; CDR3 protein: CASSLGQGNGNSPLHF
V gene: TRBV5-1; J gene: TRBJ2-1; CDR3 protein: CASSFDSYNEQFF
V gene: TRBV12-3/TRBV12-4; J gene: TRBJ2-1; CDR3 protein: CASSLRALAGPSNEQFF
V gene: TRBV6-5; J gene: TRBJ2-7; CDR3 protein: CASSSRGRGGYEQYF
V gene: TRBV5-5; J gene: TRBJ1-2; CDR3 protein: CASSSARGLYGYTF
V gene: TRBV4-3; J gene: TRBJ2-5; CDR3 protein: CASSPGVGEETQYF
V gene: TRBV5-6; J gene: TRBJ2-7; CDR3 protein: CASSLVTGGIMEYF
V gene: TRBV7-9; J gene: TRBJ1-1; CDR3 protein: CASSLSSLNTEAFF